This TCR beta chain was found in a study of CD8+CD57+ T cells in acquired aplastic anemia. TCR beta VDJ combinations and CDR3 sequences were profiled from genomic DNA. Each CDR3 protein is one row after TCRdb ran MiXCR on the reads. The sample consists of 150,000 to 200,000 distinct CDR3 sequences, roughly half of them appearing once. V shed 9 bases and J 3 bases; nucleotides not matched to a gene: 5. Germline assignment: CDR1 LNHNV and CDR2 YYDKDF (reference sequence). The CDR3 is made up of 13 amino acids. Overall study results and limits: Controls and patients did not differ significantly in CD8+ Simpson's diversity.

As to this clonotype: Its antigen is unidentified.

Patients picked for sequencing had shown CD8+CD57+ cell expansion detected by flow cytometry. Sequencing was done on a sample of sorted CD4+, CD8+, or CD8+CD57+ T cells (not recorded which) from PBMCs. The clonotype comes from a human donor with aplastic anemia. The genes are TRBV15 and TRBJ1-1, with 9 bases fitting TRBD1. The CDR3 DNA reads as TGTGCCACTAACCGGGACAGGGACACTGAAGCTTTCTTT. Its protein is CATNRDRDTEAFF.